A selection of T cell receptor beta chains follows, all from one sample in a study of early T cells in non-severe SARS-CoV-2 infection. Via MiXCR, TCRdb re-called the 5' RACE reads, giving one row per CDR3 protein. This repertoire shows under 60,000 distinct CDR3 sequences, roughly 8.2% found once; its top ten account for around 4.4%. The sequencing sample was made of whole blood. The receptor set was obtained from an adult who was a healthcare worker with PCR-confirmed SARS-CoV-2 infection or an uninfected control (not recorded which). Both conserved end residues are part of each CDR3. Fields, in order: CDR3 DNA, CDR3 protein, D gene, J gene, V gene, clone size. The D gene is left open where the match is weak. Where a row states a size, it is once, few, many or the class of an expanded clone; other rows omit it.

cdr3_nt: TGTGCCAGCAGCTCCTTAGCGGGGGATTTCTCTGGGGCCAACGTCCTGACTTTC; cdr3_aa: CASSSLAGDFSGANVLTF; d_call: TRBD2; j_call: TRBJ2-6; v_call: TRBV11-2; clone_size: many
cdr3_nt: TGTGCCAGCAGCCGTGCATATAGGAGGGAAGGTGAGCAGTTCTTC; cdr3_aa: CASSRAYRREGEQFF; d_call: NA; j_call: TRBJ2-1; v_call: TRBV7-3; clone_size: few
cdr3_nt: TGCAGTGCCCCGGCGGCTAGTGGGTTCTACGAGCAGTACTTC; cdr3_aa: CSAPAASGFYEQYF; d_call: NA; j_call: TRBJ2-7; v_call: TRBV20-1; clone_size: few
cdr3_nt: TGTGCCAGCAGCCTCGGACTAGCACAAGAGACCCAGTACTTC; cdr3_aa: CASSLGLAQETQYF; d_call: TRBD2; j_call: TRBJ2-5; v_call: TRBV7-9; clone_size: NA
cdr3_nt: TGCGCCAGCAGCCACCCCGGCGGAGCGGGGGGCACCTACTCCTACAATGAGCAGTTCTTC; cdr3_aa: CASSHPGGAGGTYSYNEQFF; d_call: TRBD2; j_call: TRBJ2-1; v_call: TRBV4-1; clone_size: few
cdr3_nt: TGTGCCAGCAGCTTATCCCCCACCTTCTACGAGCAGTACTTC; cdr3_aa: CASSLSPTFYEQYF; d_call: NA; j_call: TRBJ2-7; v_call: TRBV11-2; clone_size: NA
cdr3_nt: TGTGCCAGCAGCCGACCCGGGGGCCCGAACACCGGGGAGCTGTTTTTT; cdr3_aa: CASSRPGGPNTGELFF; d_call: NA; j_call: TRBJ2-2; v_call: TRBV12-3/TRBV12-4; clone_size: NA
cdr3_nt: TGTGCCAGCAGCCAAGGACAGTCTGCTGGAAACACCATATATTTT; cdr3_aa: CASSQGQSAGNTIYF; d_call: NA; j_call: TRBJ1-3; v_call: TRBV3-1; clone_size: NA
cdr3_nt: TGCAGCGTCCAGCAGGGTATCGATACGCAGTATTTT; cdr3_aa: CSVQQGIDTQYF; d_call: NA; j_call: TRBJ2-3; v_call: TRBV29-1; clone_size: few
cdr3_nt: TGTGCCAGCAGCCGCAACGTCAGACTAGGGGAGCAGTACTTC; cdr3_aa: CASSRNVRLGEQYF; d_call: NA; j_call: TRBJ2-7; v_call: TRBV4-2; clone_size: NA
cdr3_nt: TGTGCCAGCAGCCCCCTAGCGGGGATCTACGAGCAGTACTTC; cdr3_aa: CASSPLAGIYEQYF; d_call: TRBD2; j_call: TRBJ2-7; v_call: TRBV3-1; clone_size: NA
cdr3_nt: TGTGCCAGCAGTCAATCGGCCTTCACAGATACGCAGTATTTT; cdr3_aa: CASSQSAFTDTQYF; d_call: NA; j_call: TRBJ2-3; v_call: TRBV28; clone_size: few
cdr3_nt: TGTGCCAGCACACGGGACGGCTGGAACACTGAAGCTTTCTTT; cdr3_aa: CASTRDGWNTEAFF; d_call: NA; j_call: TRBJ1-1; v_call: TRBV9; clone_size: NA
cdr3_nt: TGCGCCAGCAGCTTGGAAGGGACAGACCTCCGCAATGAGCAGTTCTTC; cdr3_aa: CASSLEGTDLRNEQFF; d_call: TRBD1; j_call: TRBJ2-1; v_call: TRBV5-1; clone_size: NA
cdr3_nt: TGTGCCAGCAGGACCGGGGGGACCTACGAGCAGTACTTC; cdr3_aa: CASRTGGTYEQYF; d_call: TRBD2; j_call: TRBJ2-7; v_call: TRBV6-6; clone_size: many
cdr3_nt: TGTGCCAGCAGACACGGGGGGGCTGAAGCTTTCTTT; cdr3_aa: CASRHGGAEAFF; d_call: NA; j_call: TRBJ1-1; v_call: TRBV6-5; clone_size: few
cdr3_nt: TGTGCCACCTTCAGGACTAGCGGGGATTACAATGAGCAGTTCTTC; cdr3_aa: CATFRTSGDYNEQFF; d_call: TRBD2; j_call: TRBJ2-1; v_call: TRBV5-6; clone_size: few
cdr3_nt: TGCGCCAGCAGCTTACAGGGGGCGGGCACTGAAGCTTTCTTT; cdr3_aa: CASSLQGAGTEAFF; d_call: TRBD1; j_call: TRBJ1-1; v_call: TRBV5-1; clone_size: NA
cdr3_nt: TGTGCCAGCAGCTACACAACCACGCCGGGACTAGCGCTAACCACAGATACGCAGTATTTT; cdr3_aa: CASSYTTTPGLALTTDTQYF; d_call: TRBD2; j_call: TRBJ2-3; v_call: TRBV27; clone_size: many
cdr3_nt: TGTGCCTGGAGTGTACCTGGGTCTCAGCCCCAGCATTTT; cdr3_aa: CAWSVPGSQPQHF; d_call: NA; j_call: TRBJ1-5; v_call: TRBV30; clone_size: NA
cdr3_nt: TGTGCCATCGGACTAGCGTCCCCATACAATGAGCAGTTCTTC; cdr3_aa: CAIGLASPYNEQFF; d_call: TRBD2; j_call: TRBJ2-1; v_call: TRBV27; clone_size: many
cdr3_nt: TGTGCCAGCAGTTTCCCGGGATTGCAAAATGAGCAGTTCTTC; cdr3_aa: CASSFPGLQNEQFF; d_call: NA; j_call: TRBJ2-1; v_call: TRBV28; clone_size: few
cdr3_nt: TGCGCCAGCAGCCAAGGGGCCGCCATGGGCGAGCAGTACTTC; cdr3_aa: CASSQGAAMGEQYF; d_call: NA; j_call: TRBJ2-7; v_call: TRBV4-1; clone_size: NA
cdr3_nt: TGTGCCAGCAGTGTGACAGGGCCCAATGAGCAGTTCTTC; cdr3_aa: CASSVTGPNEQFF; d_call: TRBD1; j_call: TRBJ2-1; v_call: TRBV12-3/TRBV12-4; clone_size: few
cdr3_nt: TGTGCCAGCAGTTACGGGTCCGCTAGCGGTTACGAGCAGTACTTC; cdr3_aa: CASSYGSASGYEQYF; d_call: TRBD2; j_call: TRBJ2-7; v_call: TRBV6-5; clone_size: many
cdr3_nt: TGCAGTGCTACCAGGGACGCGAATGAGCAGTTCTTC; cdr3_aa: CSATRDANEQFF; d_call: NA; j_call: TRBJ2-1; v_call: TRBV20-1; clone_size: few
cdr3_nt: TGTGCCTGGAGTGTATCGGACGATCAGCCCCAGCATTTT; cdr3_aa: CAWSVSDDQPQHF; d_call: NA; j_call: TRBJ1-5; v_call: TRBV30; clone_size: NA
cdr3_nt: TGTGCCAGCAGCTTAGTGGGGACAGGGGGATATACGAACACCGGGGAGCTGTTTTTT; cdr3_aa: CASSLVGTGGYTNTGELFF; d_call: TRBD1; j_call: TRBJ2-2; v_call: TRBV11-2; clone_size: many
cdr3_nt: TGCGCCAGCAGGTACGACAGAAGCGAGCAGTACTTC; cdr3_aa: CASRYDRSEQYF; d_call: NA; j_call: TRBJ2-7; v_call: TRBV5-1; clone_size: few
cdr3_nt: TGTGCCAGCAGCTGGGACAGGGGTGGTGGAAACACCATATATTTT; cdr3_aa: CASSWDRGGGNTIYF; d_call: TRBD1; j_call: TRBJ1-3; v_call: TRBV5-4; clone_size: few
cdr3_nt: TGCAGTGCTAGAGCGACGGGAGCCTGGGATGAGCAGTTCTTC; cdr3_aa: CSARATGAWDEQFF; d_call: NA; j_call: TRBJ2-1; v_call: TRBV20-1; clone_size: many
cdr3_nt: TGTGCCTGGAGTAGAGGTTCGAGGGGCACTGAAGCTTTCTTT; cdr3_aa: CAWSRGSRGTEAFF; d_call: NA; j_call: TRBJ1-1; v_call: TRBV30; clone_size: few
cdr3_nt: TGTGCCAGCAGTGAAGCGCTTGGGACAGGGTACACTGAAGCTTTCTTT; cdr3_aa: CASSEALGTGYTEAFF; d_call: TRBD1; j_call: TRBJ1-1; v_call: TRBV6-1; clone_size: many
cdr3_nt: TGTGCCAGCAGCTCCTATGGGCAGGGCCCCTACGAGCAGTACTTC; cdr3_aa: CASSSYGQGPYEQYF; d_call: NA; j_call: TRBJ2-7; v_call: TRBV7-9; clone_size: few
cdr3_nt: TGTGCCAGCAGCGCGGAGGGGCCTTTGTCACCCCTCCACTTT; cdr3_aa: CASSAEGPLSPLHF; d_call: NA; j_call: TRBJ1-6; v_call: TRBV28; clone_size: NA
cdr3_nt: TGCAGTGCTAGAGATCCTACGGCAGGGCCGTATGGCTACACCTTC; cdr3_aa: CSARDPTAGPYGYTF; d_call: NA; j_call: TRBJ1-2; v_call: TRBV20-1; clone_size: NA
cdr3_nt: TGTGCCAGCAGCCCGATAGTTGGACAGGGAGATGGGCAAGAGACCCAGTACTTC; cdr3_aa: CASSPIVGQGDGQETQYF; d_call: TRBD1; j_call: TRBJ2-5; v_call: TRBV3-1; clone_size: NA
cdr3_nt: TGTGCCAGCAGCTTAGAGCGGCGTGACATTCAGTACTTC; cdr3_aa: CASSLERRDIQYF; d_call: NA; j_call: TRBJ2-4; v_call: TRBV7-2; clone_size: many
cdr3_nt: TGCAGCGTCGGATCTGGCAGAGCCGAGTATGGCTACACCTTC; cdr3_aa: CSVGSGRAEYGYTF; d_call: NA; j_call: TRBJ1-2; v_call: TRBV29-1; clone_size: NA
cdr3_nt: TGCGCCAGCAGCTTGCGGGAAAAAGACGAGCAGTACTTC; cdr3_aa: CASSLREKDEQYF; d_call: NA; j_call: TRBJ2-7; v_call: TRBV5-1; clone_size: few
cdr3_nt: TGTGCCAGCAGCTTGGTTTCGCGGGTAGAGGATACGCAGTATTTT; cdr3_aa: CASSLVSRVEDTQYF; d_call: NA; j_call: TRBJ2-3; v_call: TRBV5-6; clone_size: many
cdr3_nt: TGTGCCAGCAGTGAGCAGCGTAGTAAAGAGACCCAGTACTTC; cdr3_aa: CASSEQRSKETQYF; d_call: NA; j_call: TRBJ2-5; v_call: TRBV2; clone_size: few
cdr3_nt: TGTGCCACCAGCAGAGGGAACGAAGGAGAGACCCAGTACTTC; cdr3_aa: CATSRGNEGETQYF; d_call: NA; j_call: TRBJ2-5; v_call: TRBV15; clone_size: few
cdr3_nt: TGTGCCAGCAGCCCACCGGTTTTAGGAGCCCAGCATTTT; cdr3_aa: CASSPPVLGAQHF; d_call: NA; j_call: TRBJ1-5; v_call: TRBV7-2; clone_size: NA
cdr3_nt: TGTGCCAGGGAGGATACGCAGTATTTT; cdr3_aa: CAREDTQYF; d_call: NA; j_call: TRBJ2-3; v_call: TRBV6-6; clone_size: many
cdr3_nt: TGTGCCAGTAGTCCGCGACAGGGGGCAACTGGGGCCAACGTCCTGACTTTC; cdr3_aa: CASSPRQGATGANVLTF; d_call: TRBD1; j_call: TRBJ2-6; v_call: TRBV19; clone_size: NA
cdr3_nt: TGCGCCAGCAGTGAGTCTAGCGGTGGCACAGATACGCAGTATTTT; cdr3_aa: CASSESSGGTDTQYF; d_call: NA; j_call: TRBJ2-3; v_call: TRBV10-1; clone_size: NA